These T cell receptor beta chains were read from a single sample in a study of CD8 T cells in Susac syndrome. TCRdb redid the calling of the immunoSEQ multiplex PCR reads with MiXCR, one entry per CDR3 protein. The data show some 200,000 distinct CDR3 sequences, roughly 95% seen once. The material sequenced was CD4+ T cells from PBMCs. These receptors all come from a human donor with Susac syndrome. CDR3s include the opening cysteine and the closing phenylalanine or tryptophan. Fields, in order: V gene, clone size, D gene, J gene, CDR3 protein, CDR3 DNA. D genes are given only for firm matches. A row's size may be missing; if present it is once, few, many or a size class.

>TRBV7-9|.|TRBD2|TRBJ2-5
CASSLRGGVADLQETQYF
TGTGCCAGCAGCTTACGGGGGGGGGTAGCGGACCTCCAAGAGACCCAGTACTTC
>TRBV5-1|.|TRBD1|TRBJ1-1
CASKRTGESTEAFF
TGCGCCAGCAAACGGACAGGGGAGAGCACTGAAGCTTTCTTT
>TRBV19|.|TRBD1|TRBJ1-2
CASSRDRSSSNYGYTF
TGTGCCAGTAGTAGGGACAGGAGCTCCTCTAACTATGGCTACACCTTC
>TRBV9|few|TRBD2|TRBJ2-7
CASSFRGAGYEQYF
TGTGCCAGCAGCTTCCGGGGAGCGGGGTACGAGCAGTACTTC
>TRBV4-1|.|.|TRBJ1-5
CASSQDLDTYQPQHF
TGCGCCAGCAGCCAAGATCTCGACACCTATCAGCCCCAGCATTTT
>TRBV9|.|.|TRBJ1-2
CASSVLQDGGYTF
TGTGCCAGCAGCGTATTACAGGATGGTGGCTACACCTTC
>TRBV27|.|.|TRBJ1-1
CASSFLGDAEAFF
TGTGCCAGCAGTTTCCTAGGGGACGCTGAAGCTTTCTTT
>TRBV5-6|.|.|TRBJ1-5
CASSLSLDQPQHF
TGTGCCAGCAGCTTGTCACTCGACCAGCCCCAGCATTTT
>TRBV30|.|.|TRBJ1-5
CAWNGHQTNQPQHF
TGTGCCTGGAACGGGCATCAAACCAATCAGCCCCAGCATTTT
>TRBV25-1|.|TRBD2|TRBJ2-5
CASPRKRGGRWWETQYF
TGTGCCAGCCCTCGAAAGCGGGGGGGCCGTTGGTGGGAGACCCAGTACTTC
>TRBV29-1|.|.|TRBJ2-4
CSVALITLNIQYF
TGCAGCGTGGCCCTCATAACCCTGAACATTCAGTACTTC
>TRBV11-1|.|TRBD2|TRBJ2-3
CASSFDGGGDTQYF
TGTGCCAGCAGCTTCGACGGGGGGGGAGATACGCAGTATTTT
>TRBV3-1|.|.|TRBJ2-7
CASSTAGPSSYEQYF
TGTGCCAGCAGTACGGCAGGGCCGAGCTCCTACGAGCAGTACTTC
>TRBV2|.|.|TRBJ2-7
CASSPRVGTYEQYF
TGTGCCAGCAGCCCCAGGGTAGGGACCTACGAGCAGTACTTC
>TRBV11-2|.|.|TRBJ2-5
CASTQRTWGTQYF
TGTGCCAGCACGCAGAGGACCTGGGGGACCCAGTACTTC
>TRBV4-2|once|.|TRBJ1-2
CASSLQGLRGYTF
TGTGCCAGCAGCCTCCAGGGCCTGAGAGGCTACACCTTC
>TRBV7-2|.|TRBD2|TRBJ2-7
CASSLGGAGGYEQYF
TGTGCCAGCAGCTTAGGAGGAGCGGGGGGGTACGAGCAGTACTTC
>TRBV12-3/TRBV12-4|.|.|TRBJ1-2
CASSLAQGKYYGYTF
TGTGCCAGCAGTTTAGCCCAGGGAAAATACTATGGCTACACCTTC
>TRBV6-5|few|TRBD1|TRBJ1-6
CASSYGTANNSPLHF
TGTGCCAGCAGTTATGGGACAGCAAATAATTCACCCCTCCACTTT
>TRBV5-6|.|.|TRBJ2-7
CASSRDDRLPYEQYF
TGTGCCAGCAGCCGGGACGACAGGTTACCCTACGAGCAGTACTTC
>TRBV30|once|.|TRBJ1-1
CAWSGVVLATEAFF
TGTGCCTGGAGTGGGGTGGTATTAGCCACTGAAGCTTTCTTT
>TRBV29-1|.|.|TRBJ1-5
CSVGEGDSNQPQHF
TGCAGCGTTGGAGAAGGGGATAGCAATCAGCCCCAGCATTTT
>TRBV19|.|.|TRBJ1-2
CASSIIIRVDTNYGYTF
TGTGCCAGTAGTATCATAATCCGCGTGGACACGAACTATGGCTACACCTTC
>TRBV5-1|.|.|TRBJ1-1
CASSSQGGDTEAFF
TGCGCCAGCAGCTCCCAGGGTGGGGACACTGAAGCTTTCTTT
>TRBV18|.|.|TRBJ2-5
CASSPDTQETQYF
TGTGCCAGCTCACCTGATACCCAAGAGACCCAGTACTTC
>TRBV30|.|TRBD1|TRBJ1-4
CAWSASDRDDEKLFF
TGTGCCTGGAGTGCCTCGGACAGGGATGATGAAAAACTGTTTTTT
>TRBV4-2|.|TRBD1|TRBJ1-1
CASSHPDRERDEAFF
TGTGCCAGCAGCCACCCGGACAGGGAGAGGGATGAAGCTTTCTTT
>TRBV29-1|.|.|TRBJ1-1
CSVVRVQGGEAFF
TGCAGCGTTGTCCGGGTCCAGGGAGGTGAAGCTTTCTTT
>TRBV4-1|once|.|TRBJ1-5
CASSQGDISNQPQHF
TGCGCCAGCAGCCAGGGGGATATCAGCAATCAGCCCCAGCATTTT
>TRBV6-5|.|TRBD1|TRBJ2-7
CASVQGSLLGEQYF
TGTGCCAGTGTACAGGGGTCCCTTTTGGGGGAGCAGTACTTC
>TRBV5-1|.|TRBD2|TRBJ2-1
CASSPPTGGAHNEQFF
TGCGCCAGCAGCCCCCCCACGGGAGGGGCCCACAATGAGCAGTTCTTC
>TRBV5-1|.|.|TRBJ2-5
CASSPRAGIPEETQYF
TGCGCCAGCAGCCCCCGGGCCGGGATCCCAGAGGAGACCCAGTACTTC
>TRBV30|few|.|TRBJ2-7
CAWSPRVEQYF
TGTGCCTGGAGTCCTCGAGTCGAGCAGTACTTC
>TRBV7-2|.|.|TRBJ1-3
CASSLVSGRNTIYF
TGTGCCAGCAGCTTAGTGTCAGGGCGAAACACCATATATTTT
>TRBV7-9|.|TRBD1|TRBJ2-7
CASSSPGTGHYEQYF
TGTGCCAGCAGCTCTCCCGGGACAGGCCACTACGAGCAGTACTTC